These 11 T cell receptor beta chains were sequenced from one sample in a study of vaccination effects on CD4 cells after COVID-19. Data came from immunoSEQ multiplex PCR; TCRdb stores just in-frame clones and leaves some out. The sample includes under 80,000 clones, more than 60% seen only once; the top ten take over 9.5%. Antigen-specific CD4+ T cells were first expanded with viral peptide pools by the ViraFEST assay and only then sequenced. Isolation of CD4+ T cells took place after around 10 days of culture. Vaccinated recipients, who were negative for nucleocapsid antibodies, had no history of SARS-CoV-2 infection. These receptors are not linked to any known antigen. Here the sequenced sample was CD4+ T cells from PBMCs cultured with SARS-CoV-2 spike peptides, taken before COVID-19 vaccination. The receptors were sampled from a human donor who received a COVID-19 vaccine.

The chain couples TRBV5-1 to TRBJ1-2; D gene uncertain. Germline V gives CDR1 SGHRS, CDR2 YFSETQ. Between the trimmed V and J ends, which lost 1 base and 8 bases, there was a span of 12 bases. CDR3 length equals 13 residues. The CDR3 sequence: CASSLNSPGGYTF. The CDR3 DNA reads TGCGCCAGCAGCTTGAACTCTCCTGGCGGCTACACCTTC.

This chain connects TRBV2 to TRBJ2-7, with D possibly being TRBD2 (6 bases). Per germline, CDR1 SNHLY and CDR2 FYNNEI. Trimming left V 6 bases short and J 3 bases short, with 15 bases between. The CDR3 runs to 14 residues. The chain's CDR3 is CASRSRGANYEQYV. Written as DNA, the CDR3 is TGTGCCAGCAGATCGCGCGGGGCCAACTACGAGCAGTACGTC.

This clone was detected only once. The chain combines TRBV28 with TRBJ2-4, with D maybe TRBD2 (6 bases). Germline V lookup: CDR1 MDHEN, CDR2 SYDVKM. The CDR3 extends over 15 amino acids. V lost 7 bases and J lost 0, with 13 bases in between. CDR3 in DNA: TGTGCCAGCACCGGGACTTCTGGAGCCAAAAACATTCAGTACTTC. Translating gives CASTGTSGAKNIQYF.

V and J are TRBV7-2 and TRBJ1-6, with D perhaps TRBD1 (5 bases). CDR3 length: 14 amino acids. Trimming stripped 5 bases from V and 5 bases from J, with 10 bases between. The V gene's germline CDR1 is SGHTA and CDR2 FQGNSA. This chain's CDR3 is CASSRGRDNSPLHF. Written as DNA, the CDR3 is TGTGCCAGCAGCCGGGGACGGGATAATTCACCCCTCCACTTT.

The chain combines TRBV28 with TRBJ2-3; D not resolved. V dropped 4 bases and J dropped 5 bases, with 7 bases sitting between them. The CDR3 extends over 12 amino acids. The germline V gene encodes CDR1 MDHEN and CDR2 SYDVKM. The CDR3 DNA reads as TGTGCCAGCAGTTCCCGGGTAGATACGCAGTATTTT. This sequence encodes CASSSRVDTQYF.

V gene TRBV2 combines with J gene TRBJ2-5; tentatively, D is TRBD1 (7 bases). This CDR3 is 15 amino acids long. Germline V gives CDR1 SNHLY, CDR2 FYNNEI. V was clipped by 3 bases and J by 2 bases, with 13 bases between them. The CDR3 DNA follows: TGTGCCAGCAGTGAGCCAGGGGGGAAACAAGAGACCCAGTACTTC. Translating gives CASSEPGGKQETQYF. The full variable domain, with the rest looked up from reference TRBV2 and TRBJ2-5, is EPEVTQTPSHQVTQMGQEVILRCVPISNHLYFYWYRQILGQKVEFLVSFYNNEISEKSEIFDDQFSVERPDGSNFTLKIRSTKLEDSAMYFCASSEPGGKQETQYFGPGTRLLVL.

The rearrangement joins TRBV10-2 to TRBJ2-7; D is uncertain. Germline V gene lookup returns CDR1 WSHSY and CDR2 SAAADI. V gave up 4 bases and J gave up 6 bases, with 10 bases separating them. This CDR3 contains 12 residues. CDR3 sequence reads: CASSGPAGEQYV. The CDR3 nucleotides are TGCGCCAGCAGTGGACCGGCCGGCGAGCAGTACGTC.

The chain employs TRBV10-2 and TRBJ2-1, with D tentatively TRBD1 (6 bases). Trimming removed 8 bases from V and 6 bases from J, with 17 bases in between. This CDR3 region has 14 residues. In germline, CDR1 is WSHSY, CDR2 SAAADI. Here the CDR3 DNA reads TGCGCCAGCGCCCGGGACAACCCTGGCAATGAGCAGTTCTTC. This codes for CASARDNPGNEQFF.

The chain recombines TRBV12-3 or TRBV12-4 with TRBJ1-1, with 7 bases that match TRBD1. This CDR3 is built from 12 residues. V was clipped by 5 bases and J by 7 bases; unmatched bases: 4. CDR3 nucleotides: TGTGCCAGCAGTACGACAGGGAGTGAAGCTTTCTTT. Translation: CASSTTGSEAFF.

The CDR3 coding sequence is TGTGCCACCAGCAGAGACGCGGGTGGCAATCAGCCCCAGCATTTT. It yields the protein CATSRDAGGNQPQHF. This chain links TRBV15 with TRBJ1-5; D gene uncertain. The CDR3 length is 15 residues. CDR1 and CDR2 (germline): LNHNV, YYDKDF (reference sequence). Trimming removed 0 bases from V and 2 bases from J, with 8 bases in between. The full variable domain, completed using reference TRBV15 and TRBJ1-5, is DAMVIQNPRYQVTQFGKPVTLSCSQTLNHNVMYWYQQKSSQAPKLLFHYYDKDFNNEADTPDNFQSRRPNTSFCFLDIRSPGLGDTAMYLCATSRDAGGNQPQHFGDGTRLSIL.

CDR3 sequence (DNA): TGCGCCAGCAGCTTGGCAGGGGGCGGTAATTCACCCCTCCACTTT. Residues: CASSLAGGGNSPLHF. V gene TRBV5-1 combines with J gene TRBJ1-6, with 8 positions matching TRBD1. Trimming at V came to 0 bases and at J to 6 bases, leaving 2 bases not matched to a gene. The CDR3 contains 15 residues. Germline loops: CDR1 SGHRS, CDR2 YFSETQ.